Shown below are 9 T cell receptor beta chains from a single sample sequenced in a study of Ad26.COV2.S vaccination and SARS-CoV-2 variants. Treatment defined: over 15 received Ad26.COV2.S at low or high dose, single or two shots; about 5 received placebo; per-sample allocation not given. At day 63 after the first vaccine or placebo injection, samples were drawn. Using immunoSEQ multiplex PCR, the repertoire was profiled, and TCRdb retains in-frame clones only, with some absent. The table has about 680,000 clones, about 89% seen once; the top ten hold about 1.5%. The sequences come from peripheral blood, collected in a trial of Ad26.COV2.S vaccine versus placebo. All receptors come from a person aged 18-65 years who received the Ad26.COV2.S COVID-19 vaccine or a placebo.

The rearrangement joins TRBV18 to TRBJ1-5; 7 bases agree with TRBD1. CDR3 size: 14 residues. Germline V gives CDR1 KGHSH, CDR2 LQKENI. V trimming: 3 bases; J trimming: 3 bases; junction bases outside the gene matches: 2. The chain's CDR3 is CASSPTGINQPQHF. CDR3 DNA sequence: TGTGCCAGCTCACCGACAGGGATCAATCAGCCCCAGCATTTT.

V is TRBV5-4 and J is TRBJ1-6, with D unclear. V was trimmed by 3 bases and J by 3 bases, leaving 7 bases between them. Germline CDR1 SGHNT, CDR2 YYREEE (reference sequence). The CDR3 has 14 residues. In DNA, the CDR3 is TGTGCCAGCAGCTCGGACCTCTATAATTCACCCCTCCACTTT. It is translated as CASSSDLYNSPLHF.

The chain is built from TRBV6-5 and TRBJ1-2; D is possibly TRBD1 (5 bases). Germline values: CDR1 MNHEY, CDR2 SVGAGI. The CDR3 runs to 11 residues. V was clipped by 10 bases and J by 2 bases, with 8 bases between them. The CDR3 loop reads CATGQNYGYTF. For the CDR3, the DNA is TGTGCCACAGGGCAGAACTATGGCTACACCTTC.

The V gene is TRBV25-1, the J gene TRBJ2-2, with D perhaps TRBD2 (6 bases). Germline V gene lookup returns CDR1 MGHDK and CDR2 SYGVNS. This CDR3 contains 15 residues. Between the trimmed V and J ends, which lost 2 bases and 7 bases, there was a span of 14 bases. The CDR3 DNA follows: TGTGCCAGCAGTGAAGGGGGGAGTATGGGCGGGGAGCTGTTTTTT. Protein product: CASSEGGSMGGELFF.

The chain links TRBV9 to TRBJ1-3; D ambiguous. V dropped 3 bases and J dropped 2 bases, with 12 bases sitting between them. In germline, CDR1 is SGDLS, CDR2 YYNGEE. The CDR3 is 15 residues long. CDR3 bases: TGTGCCAGCAGCGCAGGAGAGACGGCTGGAAACACCATATATTTT. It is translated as CASSAGETAGNTIYF.

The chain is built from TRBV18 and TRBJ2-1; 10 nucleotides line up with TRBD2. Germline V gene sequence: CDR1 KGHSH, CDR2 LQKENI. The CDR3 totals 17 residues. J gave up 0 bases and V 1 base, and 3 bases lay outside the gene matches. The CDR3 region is CASSPLSGRSSYNEQFF. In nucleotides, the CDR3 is TGTGCCAGCTCACCACTTAGCGGGAGGAGCTCCTACAATGAGCAGTTCTTC.

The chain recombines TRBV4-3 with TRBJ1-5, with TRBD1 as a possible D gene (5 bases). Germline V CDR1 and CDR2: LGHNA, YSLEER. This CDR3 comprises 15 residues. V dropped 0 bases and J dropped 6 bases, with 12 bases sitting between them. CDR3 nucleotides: TGCGCCAGCAGCCAAGATTGGGGGGTGAGTCAGCCCCAGCATTTT. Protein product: CASSQDWGVSQPQHF.

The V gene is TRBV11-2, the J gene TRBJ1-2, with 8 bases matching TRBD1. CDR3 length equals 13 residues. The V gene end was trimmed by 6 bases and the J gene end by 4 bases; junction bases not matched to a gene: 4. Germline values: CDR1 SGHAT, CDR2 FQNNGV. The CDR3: CASSPGGSYGYTF. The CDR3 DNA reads TGTGCCAGCAGTCCAGGGGGCAGCTATGGCTACACCTTC.

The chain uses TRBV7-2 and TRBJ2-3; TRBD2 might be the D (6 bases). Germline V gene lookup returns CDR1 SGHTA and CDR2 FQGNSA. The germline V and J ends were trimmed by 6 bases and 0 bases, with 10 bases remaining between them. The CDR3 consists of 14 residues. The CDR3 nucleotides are TGTGCCAGCAGATATAGCGGTAGCACAGATACGCAGTATTTT. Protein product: CASRYSGSTDTQYF.